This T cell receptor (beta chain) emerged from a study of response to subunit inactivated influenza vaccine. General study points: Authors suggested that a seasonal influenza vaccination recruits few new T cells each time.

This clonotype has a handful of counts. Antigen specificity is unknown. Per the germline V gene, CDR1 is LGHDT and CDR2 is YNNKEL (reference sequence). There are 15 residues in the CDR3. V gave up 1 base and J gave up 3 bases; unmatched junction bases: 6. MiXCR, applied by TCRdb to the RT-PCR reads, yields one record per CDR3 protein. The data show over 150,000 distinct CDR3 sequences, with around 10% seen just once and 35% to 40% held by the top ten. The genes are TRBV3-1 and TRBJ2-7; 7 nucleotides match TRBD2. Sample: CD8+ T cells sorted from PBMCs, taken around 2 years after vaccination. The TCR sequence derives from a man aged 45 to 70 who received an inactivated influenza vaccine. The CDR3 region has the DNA TGTGCCAGCAGCCAAGGGGGTCTAGCGGACTACGAGCAGTACTTC. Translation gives CASSQGGLADYEQYF.